These T cell receptor beta chains were read from a single sample in a study of blood T cells in healthy people across ages. MiXCR, run by TCRdb on the 5' RACE reads, gives a single entry per CDR3 protein. The sample has some 1.6 million distinct CDR3 sequences, about 35% seen once. The specimen was blood. These TCRs come from a woman in her 30s in good health. Both conserved end residues are part of each CDR3. D genes are given only for firm matches. Size values are once, few and many counts, or a class for expanded clones, and some rows have none.

V gene	J gene	clone size	D gene	CDR3 protein	CDR3 DNA
TRBV24-1	TRBJ2-5	few	.	CATSDTRGSAQETQYF	TGTGCCACCAGTGACACAAGGGGCTCAGCTCAAGAGACCCAGTACTTC
TRBV12-3/TRBV12-4	TRBJ2-7	many	.	CASSLSWGGAAYEQYF	TGTGCCAGCAGTTTGAGTTGGGGCGGGGCCGCATACGAGCAGTACTTC
TRBV4-2	TRBJ2-6	.	.	CASSHYRSGANVLTF	TGTGCCAGCAGCCACTACCGCTCTGGGGCCAACGTCCTGACTTTC
TRBV28	TRBJ2-7	.	.	CASRRGGGDEQYF	TGTGCCAGCAGGCGGGGTGGCGGGGACGAGCAGTACTTC
TRBV28	TRBJ2-2	.	.	CASSFRSGLYTGELFF	TGTGCCAGTAGTTTTCGATCGGGACTTTACACCGGGGAGCTGTTTTTT
TRBV27	TRBJ2-3	few	.	CASSFRGRVADTQYF	TGTGCCAGCAGTTTTAGGGGGAGAGTTGCAGATACGCAGTATTTT
TRBV9	TRBJ1-2	.	TRBD1	CACSRGGQGANYGYTF	TGTGCCTGCAGCCGAGGAGGACAGGGGGCAAATTATGGCTACACCTTC
TRBV5-1	TRBJ2-1	.	TRBD1	CASSFPGQGPHNEQFF	TGCGCCAGCAGCTTTCCGGGACAGGGTCCCCACAATGAGCAGTTCTTC
TRBV12-3/TRBV12-4	TRBJ2-3	many	.	CASLQGRSTDTQYF	TGTGCCAGCTTACAGGGACGTAGCACAGATACGCAGTATTTT
TRBV29-1	TRBJ2-2	.	.	CSVEGSATGELFF	TGCAGCGTTGAAGGGTCAGCCACCGGGGAGCTGTTTTTT
TRBV20-1	TRBJ2-7	.	TRBD2	CSARRLAGIEQYF	TGCAGTGCTAGGCGACTAGCGGGAATCGAGCAGTACTTC
TRBV25-1	TRBJ2-7	few	.	CASRASTLSSYEQYF	TGTGCCAGCAGGGCATCTACCCTGAGCTCCTACGAGCAGTACTTC
TRBV6-5	TRBJ2-4	few	.	CASSYSLTFLAKNIQYF	TGTGCCAGCAGTTACTCGTTGACATTCCTAGCCAAAAACATTCAGTACTTC
TRBV6-6	TRBJ2-1	.	TRBD2	CASSKSGGSYNEQFF	TGTGCCAGCAGTAAGAGCGGGGGGTCTTACAATGAGCAGTTCTTC
TRBV18	TRBJ2-3	.	.	CASSTYSTPDSTDTQYF	TGTGCCAGCTCGACTTACAGTACCCCAGATAGCACAGATACGCAGTATTTT